A single sample gave rise to the 8 T cell receptor beta chains below, sequenced in a study of T-cell memory formation after mild COVID-19. From the 5' RACE reads, TCRdb called clonotypes with MiXCR, one entry per CDR3 protein. Among around 200,000 distinct CDR3 sequences, 20% to 25% were seen once, and the ten largest hold more than 20%. The sample consisted of PBMCs or a T cell subset sorted from them (not recorded which). These receptors came from an adult woman who had mild COVID-19 (a few samples of this study predate the infection). Cell type and time point are not known.

The chain uses TRBV18 and TRBJ2-7; 13 bases line up with TRBD2. CDR3 length: 14 amino acids. Germline loops: CDR1 KGHSH, CDR2 LQKENI. Trimming took 3 bases from V and 7 from J; bases not matched to a gene: 3. The CDR3 sequence: CASSPTSGRGEQYF. Written as DNA, the CDR3 is TGTGCCAGCTCACCCACTAGCGGGAGGGGTGAGCAGTACTTC.

The J gene is TRBJ1-4, the V gene TRBV7-8; the match to TRBD1 covers 8 bases. With V trimmed by 5 bases and J by 0 bases, 8 bases remained unmatched. In germline, CDR1 is SGHVS, CDR2 FQNEAQ. This CDR3 region has 17 residues. The CDR3: CASSHPTGVATNEKLFF. The CDR3 DNA follows: TGTGCCAGCAGCCATCCGACAGGGGTGGCAACTAATGAAAAACTGTTTTTT.

This chain links TRBV21-1 with TRBJ2-2; the table's D call of TRBD2 was not tested on the DNA. TRBV21-1 is given as a pseudogene. There are 17 residues in the CDR3. The CDR3 nucleotides are TGTGCCAGCAGCAAATCTTACAGCGGGGAGTGCACCGGGGAGCTGTTTTTT. It yields the protein CASSKSYSGECTGELFF.

The chain carries TRBV7-9 and TRBJ1-4; D unresolved. CDR3 length: 15 residues. The germline CDR1 and CDR2 sequences are SEHNR and FQNEAQ (reference sequence). Trimming took 5 bases from V and 3 from J, leaving 13 bases between them. CDR3 nucleotide sequence: TGTGCCAGCAGCCCCGGGGTCTCACCTAATGAAAAACTGTTTTTT. Amino acid sequence: CASSPGVSPNEKLFF.

This chain connects TRBV20-1 to TRBJ2-7, with D perhaps matching TRBD2 (5 bases). CDR3 length: 13 residues. Germline CDR1 reads DFQATT; CDR2 reads SNEGSKA (reference sequence). Trimming left V 0 bases short and J 2 bases short, with 8 bases between. CDR3 coding DNA: TGCAGTGCTAGAGAAGAGGGTACCTACGAGCAGTACTTC. This sequence encodes CSAREEGTYEQYF.

This rearrangement joins TRBV7-2 to TRBJ2-1; D perhaps matches TRBD1 (6 bases). This CDR3 has 17 residues. Deletions cut 0 bases from V and 0 bases from J, with 12 bases between. Germline assignment: CDR1 SGHTA and CDR2 FQGNSA. As DNA, the CDR3 is TGTGCCAGCAGCTTAGCCACAGGGCTGAGCTCCTACAATGAGCAGTTCTTC. Its protein product is CASSLATGLSSYNEQFF.

This chain uses TRBV7-2 with TRBJ1-2; D is perhaps TRBD1 (5 bases). Trimming left V 1 base short and J 3 bases short, with 12 bases between. CDR3 length: 15 amino acids. Looked up from germline, CDR1 is SGHTA and CDR2 is FQGNSA. CDR3 coding DNA: TGTGCCAGCAGCTTAGATGGGGCGACTTACTATGGCTACACCTTC. It specifies CASSLDGATYYGYTF.

This clonotype occurred many times. The chain links TRBV12-3 or TRBV12-4 to TRBJ2-5; the D gene is possibly TRBD2 (6 bases). Trimming pared 5 bases from V and 5 bases from J, leaving 12 bases between. This CDR3 comprises 13 residues. The CDR3 DNA reads as TGTGCCAGCAGTCTCGGGACTCGGGAGACCCAGTACTTC. This codes for CASSLGTRETQYF.